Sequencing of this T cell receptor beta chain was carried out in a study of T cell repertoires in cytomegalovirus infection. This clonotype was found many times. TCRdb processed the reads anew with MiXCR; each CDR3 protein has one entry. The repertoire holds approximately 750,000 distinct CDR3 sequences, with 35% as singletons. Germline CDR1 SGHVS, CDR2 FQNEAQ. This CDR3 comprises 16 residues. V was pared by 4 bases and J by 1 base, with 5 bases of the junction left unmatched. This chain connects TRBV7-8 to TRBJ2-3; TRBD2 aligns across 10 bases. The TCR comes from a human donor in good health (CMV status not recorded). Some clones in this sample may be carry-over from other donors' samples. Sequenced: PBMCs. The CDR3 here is CASSSLGLAGTDTQYF. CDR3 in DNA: TGTGCCAGCAGCTCCCTCGGACTAGCGGGCACAGATACGCAGTATTTT.